This entry lists 16 T cell receptor beta chains sequenced from one sample in a study of blood T cell repertoires in COVID-19. Only in-frame clones appear in the TCRdb table, and some are missing; sequencing was by immunoSEQ multiplex PCR. The sample consists of almost 200,000 clones, about 76% of them appearing once. The sample was peripheral blood. Receptors were obtained from a woman in her thirties or forties with COVID-19, enrolled during active disease.

This sequence joins TRBV6-5 and TRBJ1-1; 7 nucleotides line up with TRBD1. Germline V gene sequence: CDR1 MNHEY, CDR2 SVGAGI. V lost 4 bases and J lost 1; bases outside the gene matches: 6. The CDR3 has 15 residues. DNA for the CDR3: TGTGCCAGCAGTTCCTCGTGGGACAGGAACACTGAAGCTTTCTTT. The encoded protein is CASSSSWDRNTEAFF.

J is TRBJ2-5 and V is TRBV10-1; tentative D call: TRBD2 (6 bases). CDR3 length: 16 amino acids. The germline CDR1 and CDR2 sequences are WNHNN and SYGVQD (reference sequence). V lost 3 bases and J 1 base, leaving 15 bases between the germline ends. CDR3 sequence (DNA): TGCGCCAGCAGTGACCTGCAGGGACTGCCCCAAGAGACCCAGTACTTC. It specifies CASSDLQGLPQETQYF.

V is TRBV27 and J is TRBJ2-1; D is ambiguous. This CDR3 is built from 15 residues. CDR1 and CDR2 from the germline V gene are MNHEY and SMNVEV (reference sequence). V was trimmed by 6 bases and J by 0 bases, leaving 12 bases between them. The CDR3 bases are TGTGCCAGCAGCCCTGCACCGAGCTCCTACAATGAGCAGTTCTTC. This encodes CASSPAPSSYNEQFF.

This clone occurred once. J is TRBJ1-2 and V is TRBV5-1, with a possible D match to TRBD1 (6 bases). With 3 bases removed from V and 0 bases from J, the gap between germline ends came to 12 bases. Germline V lookup: CDR1 SGHRS, CDR2 YFSETQ. The CDR3 is 15 amino acids. The DNA of the CDR3 is TGCGCCAGCAGCTCCGCAGGGGTAACTAACTATGGCTACACCTTC. It is translated as CASSSAGVTNYGYTF. The full variable domain, with the rest looked up from reference TRBV5-1 and TRBJ1-2, is KAGVTQTPRYLIKTRGQQVTLSCSPISGHRSVSWYQQTPGQGLQFLFEYFSETQRNKGNFPGRFSGRQFSNSRSEMNVSTLELGDSALYLCASSSAGVTNYGYTFGSGTRLTVV.

J is TRBJ2-7 and V is TRBV7-2, with a possible D match to TRBD1 (5 bases). Germline V gene data show CDR1 as SGHTA and CDR2 as FQGNSA. V was shortened by 4 bases and J by 5 bases, with 12 bases between the two germline ends. CDR3 length: 13 amino acids. The CDR3 here is CASSSTRRDEQYF. The CDR3 nucleotides read TGTGCCAGCAGCTCCACCCGCAGGGACGAGCAGTACTTC.

The chain links TRBV5-1 to TRBJ1-2; D is unresolved. Trimming took off 5 bases at V and 3 bases at J, with 17 bases between the two ends. CDR1 and CDR2 (germline): SGHRS, YFSETQ. This CDR3 region has 15 residues. The CDR3 region is CASRKPGPSHYGYTF. The CDR3 bases are TGCGCCAGCAGAAAGCCGGGTCCCTCCCACTATGGCTACACCTTC.

J is TRBJ2-6 and V is TRBV5-6; D might be TRBD1 (6 bases). Trimming took off 0 bases at V and 4 bases at J, with 8 bases between the two ends. This CDR3 is built from 15 residues. The germline gives CDR1 SGHDT, CDR2 YYEEEE. Here the CDR3 reads CASSLGTVGANVLTF. Written as DNA, the CDR3 is TGTGCCAGCAGCTTGGGGACAGTCGGGGCCAACGTCCTGACTTTC.

The chain recombines TRBV6-2 or TRBV6-3 with TRBJ2-5; TRBD2 matches 7 bases. The V segment lost 5 bases and the J segment 10 bases; nucleotides outside the gene matches: 16. The CDR3 has 15 amino acids. CDR1 and CDR2 (germline): MNHEY, SVGEGT. CDR3 loop: CASSQSGEHLGGQYF. CDR3 sequence (DNA): TGTGCCAGCAGTCAGAGCGGGGAACATCTCGGGGGCCAGTACTTC.

This clone showed up just a few times. This chain connects TRBV5-6 to TRBJ1-1, with D hard to call. V shed 1 base and J shed 4 bases, with 8 bases lying between them. The CDR3 length is 13 residues. Germline lookup yields CDR1 SGHDT and CDR2 YYEEEE. The DNA of the CDR3 is TGTGCCAGCAGCTTGAGAGGGCGCACTGAAGCTTTCTTT. Translation gives CASSLRGRTEAFF.

V and J are TRBV5-1 and TRBJ1-3, with 10 bases fitting TRBD1. CDR3 size: 15 residues. J lost 2 bases, V lost 4 bases, and 3 bases had no gene match. The V gene's germline CDR1 is SGHRS and CDR2 YFSETQ. The CDR3 protein is CASSPGTGAGNTIYF. CDR3 coding DNA: TGCGCCAGCAGCCCCGGGACAGGGGCTGGAAACACCATATATTTT.

The gene calls are TRBV5-1 and TRBJ1-1; 8 nucleotides align to TRBD1. V lost 4 bases to trimming and J lost 7 bases; unmatched junction nucleotides: 6. CDR1 SGHRS and CDR2 YFSETQ come from the germline V gene. The CDR3 runs to 13 residues. The CDR3 nucleotides are TGCGCCAGCAGCACGGACAGGGAGGTTGAAGCTTTCTTT. It translates to CASSTDREVEAFF.

V usage is TRBV6-1 and J usage is TRBJ2-7; D is possibly TRBD2 (5 bases). This CDR3 is built from 12 residues. Germline V gene data show CDR1 as MNHNS and CDR2 as SASEGT. Deletions cut 0 bases from V and 6 bases from J, with 6 bases between. In nucleotides, the CDR3 is TGTGCCAGCAGTGAAGCGGGGAGCGAGCAGTACTTC. The encoded protein is CASSEAGSEQYF.

There are a few counts of this clone. The chain links TRBV10-3 to TRBJ1-1; weak D call: TRBD1 (5 bases). Between the trimmed V and J ends, which lost 2 bases and 2 bases, there was a span of 12 bases. This CDR3 contains 15 residues. Germline lookup yields CDR1 ENHRY and CDR2 SYGVKD. The CDR3 nucleotides are TGTGCCATCAGTGAGAGGGGCCGGTCCAACACTGAAGCTTTCTTT. Protein sequence: CAISERGRSNTEAFF.

The chain carries TRBV15 and TRBJ2-3; D possibly corresponds to TRBD2 (6 bases). CDR1 is LNHNV and CDR2 is YYDKDF in the germline V gene (reference sequence). The CDR3 consists of 15 residues. Trimming stripped 3 bases from V and 2 bases from J, with 12 bases between. CDR3 sequence (DNA): TGTGCCACCAGCAGGGGGGGAAGCCACACAGATACGCAGTATTTT. The encoded protein is CATSRGGSHTDTQYF.

The chain couples TRBV18 to TRBJ1-2; D perhaps matches TRBD1 (6 bases). Between the trimmed V and J ends, which lost 3 bases and 4 bases, there was a span of 9 bases. The CDR3 totals 13 residues. Germline lookup yields CDR1 KGHSH and CDR2 LQKENI. CDR3 amino acids: CASSPDSGYGYTF. CDR3 in DNA: TGTGCCAGCTCACCGGACAGCGGCTATGGCTACACCTTC. The variable domain in full, completed from reference TRBV18 and TRBJ1-2, reads NAGVMQNPRHLVRRRGQEARLRCSPMKGHSHVYWYRQLPEEGLKFMVYLQKENIIDESGMPKERFSAEFPKEGPSILRIQQVVRGDSAAYFCASSPDSGYGYTFGSGTRLTVV.

The table lists this clone with a few counts. The chain has TRBV18 and TRBJ2-1; TRBD2 matches 11 bases. J was trimmed by 6 bases and V by 3 bases; bases with no gene match: 10. Germline CDR1 is KGHSH and CDR2 is LQKENI. The CDR3 has 17 residues. This chain's CDR3 is CASSPPQTSGVLNEQFF. The CDR3 DNA sequence: TGTGCCAGCTCACCCCCTCAGACTAGCGGGGTGCTCAATGAGCAGTTCTTC.